This T cell receptor (beta chain) originates from a study of human T cells and chemical hapten exposure (dated by TCRdb to the early 2020s). For the wider study: For sensitization, 2% DPC in acetone was applied to a 2 cm by 2 cm area of upper inner arm skin. Patients additionally received weekly therapeutic DPC doses to the scalp throughout the approximately 25-week study period. Patch testing was done on the upper back using Finn chambers containing 0.01% DPC, and results were scored after 6 days according to International Contact Dermatitis Research Group standards. Alopecia areata with under or over 50% scalp involvement, alopecia totalis and alopecia universalis were represented in the patient cohort, which was mostly female. The libraries were sequenced as a pool, and the TCR yield per sample differed mostly because of small variations in library volumes within the pool. The study tracked peripheral blood TCR repertoire changes in vivo during primary and secondary sensitization to the hapten diphenylcyclopropenone (DPC) in alopecia patients. Blood samples were taken from patients before sensitization (week 0) and then at 2, 6 and about 24 weeks after DPC sensitization. Under 30 alopecia patients gave blood for TCR sequencing at one to four time points (pre-sensitization, 2, 6 and 24 weeks).

Explained via the paper, the time point label denotes: patch test 1, 2 weeks after DPC sensitization. What this sample's treatment or condition label stands for: therapeutic diphenylcyclopropenone sensitization with weekly scalp DPC. At every patch-test visit, the blood draw took place before the patch test was put on. Eligible patients were aged 18 to 70, diagnosed with alopecia, deemed suitable for DPC therapy, and excluded if pregnant. Unfractionated whole blood was collected in Tempus Blood RNA tubes, and total RNA was extracted from that blood. This clonotype was observed a handful of times. Its antigen is not yet known. Per-base quality was not reported, and no clone a single base away is much larger than it. The protocol used for the library was RACE. The sequencer was a NextSeq 500. Library preparation attached unique molecular identifiers to individual cDNA molecules for quantitative, reproducible TCR counting. Each blood RNA sample was used to sequence both TCR alpha and TCR beta chains. Per the authors' processing: The median number of TCRs per sample was roughly 98,000, ranging from about 20,000 to 690,600. The Decombinator software suite was used to annotate V, J and CDR3 in the TCR reads. To make PS versus PT1 abundance plots, every sample was subsampled to the same number of TCRs (28,000). Expanded TCRs were defined as absent before sensitization and observed at least eight times at the 2-week time point. The public reads were run again by TCRdb, first through fastp at Q25 and then through MiXCR, and only productive beta chains were kept. All rows with the same CDR3 protein become a single entry with the most common DNA and genes. The V and J calls were not made by the authors but by TCRdb's processing. The sample table shows around 110,000 distinct CDR3 sequences, and about 12% are seen once. Approximately 1.4% of the sample is in the top ten clones.

Trimming at the junction amounts to 5 bases on V and 6 bases on J, and the germline ends lie 10 bases apart. CDR1 and CDR2, per the germline V gene, are SQVTM and ANQGSEA. Including the terminal cysteine and phenylalanine, the CDR3 comprises 11 residues. The DNA shown is the 33-base CDR3, in frame from base 1. The paper as a whole reports these results and caveats: Expanded TCRs formed significantly more large CDR3 similarity clusters than pre-sensitization or healthy control sets, consistent with antigen-driven responses. After repeated subsampling, the strength of the expansion versus patch-test correlation and the threshold at which it became significant changed. Alopecia, a presumed autoimmune disease, was present in all patients, so the immune response of the patients might differ from that of healthy individuals. Patch test score was positively correlated with the number of PT1 expanded TCRs, with significance at thresholds 8, 16 and 32 but not at 4. No change with DPC sensitization was found in the number of TCRs above 1 in 1000 frequency, and no evidence of global repertoire structure alterations was found.

Recombination linked TRBV29-1 to TRBJ1-2, with an unclear D gene assignment. The sequence derives from a woman aged 45-59 years with alopecia areata. Some clones in this sample may be carry-over from other donors' samples. The sequences come from whole blood, collected in connection with sensitization to the hapten diphenylcyclopropenone (DPC). The DNA sequence is given as TGCAGCGTTCGTGGGAAAGATGGCTACACCTTC. Its coded protein is CSVRGKDGYTF.